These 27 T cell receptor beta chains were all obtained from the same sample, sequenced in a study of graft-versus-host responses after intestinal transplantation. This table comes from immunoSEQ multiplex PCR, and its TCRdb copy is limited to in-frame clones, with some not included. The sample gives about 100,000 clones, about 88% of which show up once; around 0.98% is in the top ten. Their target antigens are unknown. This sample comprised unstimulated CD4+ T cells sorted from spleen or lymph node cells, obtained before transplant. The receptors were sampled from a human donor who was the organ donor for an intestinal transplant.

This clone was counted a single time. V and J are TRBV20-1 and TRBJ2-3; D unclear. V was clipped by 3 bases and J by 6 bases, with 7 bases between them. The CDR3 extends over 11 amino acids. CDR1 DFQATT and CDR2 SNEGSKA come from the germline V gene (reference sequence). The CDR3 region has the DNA TGCAGTGCTAGTAGTAGGGATACGCAGTATTTT. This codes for CSASSRDTQYF.

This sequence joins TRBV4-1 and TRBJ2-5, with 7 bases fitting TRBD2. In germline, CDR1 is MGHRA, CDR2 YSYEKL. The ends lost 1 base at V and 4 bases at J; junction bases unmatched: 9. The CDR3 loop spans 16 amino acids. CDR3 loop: CASSQVGGYGIETQYF. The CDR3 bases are TGCGCCAGCAGCCAAGTCGGGGGGTATGGAATAGAGACCCAGTACTTC.

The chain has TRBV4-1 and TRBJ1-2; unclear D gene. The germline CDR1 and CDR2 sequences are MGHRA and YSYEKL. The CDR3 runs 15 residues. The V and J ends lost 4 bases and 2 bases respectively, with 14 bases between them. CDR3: CASSPQTGGNYGYTF. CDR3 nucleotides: TGCGCCAGCAGCCCCCAGACTGGCGGAAACTATGGCTACACCTTC.

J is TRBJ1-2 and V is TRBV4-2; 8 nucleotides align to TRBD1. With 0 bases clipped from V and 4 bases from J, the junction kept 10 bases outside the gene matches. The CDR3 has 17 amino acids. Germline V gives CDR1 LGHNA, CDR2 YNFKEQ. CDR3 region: CASSQDLRTGLIYGYTF. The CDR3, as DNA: TGTGCCAGCAGCCAAGATCTGAGGACAGGGCTCATCTATGGCTACACCTTC.

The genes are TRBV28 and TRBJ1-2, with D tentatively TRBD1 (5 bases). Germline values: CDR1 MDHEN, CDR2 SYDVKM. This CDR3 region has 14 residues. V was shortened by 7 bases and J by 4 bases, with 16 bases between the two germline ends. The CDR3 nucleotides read TGTGCCAGCAAGAGAAAGACAGTTATCTATGGCTACACCTTC. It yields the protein CASKRKTVIYGYTF.

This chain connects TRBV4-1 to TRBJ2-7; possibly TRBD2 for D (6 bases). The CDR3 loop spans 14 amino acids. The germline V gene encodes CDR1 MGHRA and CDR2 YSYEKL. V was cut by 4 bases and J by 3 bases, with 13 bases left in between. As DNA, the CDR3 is TGCGCCAGCAGCCTCGGCCGGGACTTCTACGAGCAGTACTTC. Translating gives CASSLGRDFYEQYF.

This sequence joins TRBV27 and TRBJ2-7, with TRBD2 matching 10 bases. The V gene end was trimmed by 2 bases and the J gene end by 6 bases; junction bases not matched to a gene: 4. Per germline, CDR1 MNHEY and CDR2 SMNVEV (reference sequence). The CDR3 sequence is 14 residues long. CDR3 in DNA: TGTGCCAGCAGTTTAAGCGGGGGGGTCTCCGAGCAGTACTTC. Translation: CASSLSGGVSEQYF.

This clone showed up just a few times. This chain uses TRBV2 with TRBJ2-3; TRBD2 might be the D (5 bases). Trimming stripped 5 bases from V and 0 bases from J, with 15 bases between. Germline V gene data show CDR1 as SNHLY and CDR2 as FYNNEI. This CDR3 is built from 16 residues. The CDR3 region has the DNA TGTGCCAGCAGTAACGCGGACTCATCTAGCACAGATACGCAGTATTTT. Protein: CASSNADSSSTDTQYF.

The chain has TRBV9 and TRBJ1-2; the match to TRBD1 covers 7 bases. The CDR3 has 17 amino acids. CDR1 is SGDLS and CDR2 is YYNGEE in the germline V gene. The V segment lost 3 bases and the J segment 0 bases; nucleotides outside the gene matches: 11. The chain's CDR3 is CASSGGQPPNSNYGYTF. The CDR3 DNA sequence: TGTGCCAGCAGCGGGGGACAGCCCCCAAACTCTAACTATGGCTACACCTTC.

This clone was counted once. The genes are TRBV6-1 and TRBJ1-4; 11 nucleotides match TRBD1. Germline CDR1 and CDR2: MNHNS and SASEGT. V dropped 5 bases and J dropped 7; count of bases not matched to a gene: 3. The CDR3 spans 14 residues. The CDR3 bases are TGTGCCAGCAGTACCGGGACAGGGGGTGAAAAACTGTTTTTT. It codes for CASSTGTGGEKLFF.

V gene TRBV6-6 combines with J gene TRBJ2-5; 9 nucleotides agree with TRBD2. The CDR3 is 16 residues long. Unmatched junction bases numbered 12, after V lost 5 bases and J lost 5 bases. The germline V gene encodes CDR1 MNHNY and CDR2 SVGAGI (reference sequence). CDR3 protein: CASSKPLGGGAETQYF. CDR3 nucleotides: TGTGCCAGCAGTAAACCCCTGGGCGGGGGGGCTGAGACCCAGTACTTC.

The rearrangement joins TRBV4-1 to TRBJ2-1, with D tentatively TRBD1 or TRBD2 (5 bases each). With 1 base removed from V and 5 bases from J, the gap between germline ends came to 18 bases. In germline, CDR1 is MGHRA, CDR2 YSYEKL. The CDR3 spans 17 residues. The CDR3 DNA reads TGCGCCAGCAGCCAAGCGAAATTCCGGGACCAAAACAATGAGCAGTTCTTC. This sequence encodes CASSQAKFRDQNNEQFF.

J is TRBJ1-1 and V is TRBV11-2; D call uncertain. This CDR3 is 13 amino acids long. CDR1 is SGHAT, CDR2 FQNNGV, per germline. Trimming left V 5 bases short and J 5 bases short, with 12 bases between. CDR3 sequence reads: CASSSKELTEAFF. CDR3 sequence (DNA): TGTGCCAGCAGCAGTAAGGAGCTAACTGAAGCTTTCTTT.

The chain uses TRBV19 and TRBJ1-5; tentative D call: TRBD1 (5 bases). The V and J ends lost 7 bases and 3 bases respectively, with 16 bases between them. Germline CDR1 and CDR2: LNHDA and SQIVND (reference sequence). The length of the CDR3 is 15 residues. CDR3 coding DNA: TGTGCCAGTACGCTGGGGGGGTCCCCCAATCAGCCCCAGCATTTT. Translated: CASTLGGSPNQPQHF.

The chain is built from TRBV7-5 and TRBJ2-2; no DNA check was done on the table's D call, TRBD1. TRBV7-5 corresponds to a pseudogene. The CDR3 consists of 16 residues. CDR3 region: CVRSPWTGGCTGELFF. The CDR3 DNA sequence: TGTGTCAGAAGCCCCTGGACAGGGGGCTGCACCGGGGAGCTGTTTTTT.

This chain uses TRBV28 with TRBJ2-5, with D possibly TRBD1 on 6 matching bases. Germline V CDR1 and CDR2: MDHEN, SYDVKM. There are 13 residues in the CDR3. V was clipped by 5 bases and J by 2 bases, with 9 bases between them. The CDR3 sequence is CASSTGMQETQYF. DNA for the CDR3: TGTGCCAGCAGTACAGGGATGCAAGAGACCCAGTACTTC. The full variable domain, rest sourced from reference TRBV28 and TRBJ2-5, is DVKVTQSSRYLVKRTGEKVFLECVQDMDHENMFWYRQDPGLGLRLIYFSYDVKMKEKGDIPEGYSVSREKKERFSLILESASTNQTSMYLCASSTGMQETQYFGPGTRLLVL.

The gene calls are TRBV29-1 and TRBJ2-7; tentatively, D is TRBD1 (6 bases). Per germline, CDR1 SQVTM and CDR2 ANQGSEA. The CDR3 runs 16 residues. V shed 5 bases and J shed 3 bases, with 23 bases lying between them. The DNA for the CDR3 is TGCAGCGTTAAAGCGCTGGAGCGTGGACAGTTCTACGAGCAGTACTTC. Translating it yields CSVKALERGQFYEQYF.

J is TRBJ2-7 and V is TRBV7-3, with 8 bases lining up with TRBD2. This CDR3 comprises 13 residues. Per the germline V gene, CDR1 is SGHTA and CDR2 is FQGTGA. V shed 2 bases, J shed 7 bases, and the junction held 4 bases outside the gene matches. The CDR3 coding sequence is TGTGCCAGCAGCTTATTAACGGGGGGGGAGCAGTACTTC. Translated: CASSLLTGGEQYF.

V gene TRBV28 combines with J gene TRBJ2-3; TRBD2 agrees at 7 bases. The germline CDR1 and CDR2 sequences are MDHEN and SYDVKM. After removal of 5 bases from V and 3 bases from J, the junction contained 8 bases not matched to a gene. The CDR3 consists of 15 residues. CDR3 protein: CASSLPSRGTDTQYF. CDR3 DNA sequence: TGTGCCAGCAGTCTCCCCTCGCGGGGGACAGATACGCAGTATTTT. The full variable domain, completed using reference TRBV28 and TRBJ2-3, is DVKVTQSSRYLVKRTGEKVFLECVQDMDHENMFWYRQDPGLGLRLIYFSYDVKMKEKGDIPEGYSVSREKKERFSLILESASTNQTSMYLCASSLPSRGTDTQYFGPGTRLTVL.

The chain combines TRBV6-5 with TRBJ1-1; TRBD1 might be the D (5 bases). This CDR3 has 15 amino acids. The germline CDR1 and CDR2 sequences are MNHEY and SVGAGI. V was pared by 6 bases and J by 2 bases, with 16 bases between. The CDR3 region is CASSPAGTSNTEAFF. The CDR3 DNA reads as TGTGCCAGCAGCCCCGCCGGGACCAGCAACACTGAAGCTTTCTTT.

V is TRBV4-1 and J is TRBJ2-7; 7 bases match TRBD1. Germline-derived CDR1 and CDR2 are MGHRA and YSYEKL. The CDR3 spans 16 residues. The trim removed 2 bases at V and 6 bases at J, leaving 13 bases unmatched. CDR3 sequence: CASSQSGKQGQGEQYF. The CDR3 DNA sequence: TGCGCCAGCAGCCAAAGCGGAAAACAGGGGCAAGGCGAGCAGTACTTC.

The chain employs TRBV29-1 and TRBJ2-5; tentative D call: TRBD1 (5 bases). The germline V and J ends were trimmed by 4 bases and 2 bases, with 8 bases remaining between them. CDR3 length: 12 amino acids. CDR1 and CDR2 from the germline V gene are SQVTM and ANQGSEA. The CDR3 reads CSVGAGQETQYF. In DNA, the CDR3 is TGCAGCGTTGGAGCAGGGCAAGAGACCCAGTACTTC.

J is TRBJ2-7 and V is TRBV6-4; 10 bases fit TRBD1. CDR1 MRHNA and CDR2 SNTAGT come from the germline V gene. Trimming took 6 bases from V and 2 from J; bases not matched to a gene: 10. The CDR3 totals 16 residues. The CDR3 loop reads CASRNVDRGLTYEQYF. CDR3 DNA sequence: TGTGCCAGCAGAAACGTCGACAGGGGGCTTACCTACGAGCAGTACTTC.

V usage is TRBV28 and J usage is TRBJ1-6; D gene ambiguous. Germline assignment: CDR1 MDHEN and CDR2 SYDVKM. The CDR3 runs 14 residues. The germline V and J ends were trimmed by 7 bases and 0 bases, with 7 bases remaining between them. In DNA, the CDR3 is TGTGCCAGCAATCATGGCTCCTATAATTCACCCCTCCACTTT. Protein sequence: CASNHGSYNSPLHF.

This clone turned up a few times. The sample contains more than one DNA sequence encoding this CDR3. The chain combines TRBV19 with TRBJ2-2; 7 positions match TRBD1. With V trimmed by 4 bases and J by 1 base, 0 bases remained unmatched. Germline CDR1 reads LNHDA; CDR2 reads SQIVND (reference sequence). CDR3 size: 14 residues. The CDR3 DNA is TGTGCCAGTAGTAGGACAGGGAACACCGGGGAGCTGTTTTTT. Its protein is CASSRTGNTGELFF. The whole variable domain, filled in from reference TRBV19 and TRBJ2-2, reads DGGITQSPKYLFRKEGQNVTLSCEQNLNHDAMYWYRQDPGQGLRLIYYSQIVNDFQKGDIAEGYSVSREKKESFPLTVTSAQKNPTAFYLCASSRTGNTGELFFGEGSRLTVL.

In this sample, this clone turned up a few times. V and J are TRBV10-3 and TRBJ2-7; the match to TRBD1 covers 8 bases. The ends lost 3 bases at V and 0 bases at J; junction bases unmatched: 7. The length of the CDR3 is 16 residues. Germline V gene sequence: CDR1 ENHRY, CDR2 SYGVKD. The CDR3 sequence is CAISDLGQGNSYEQYF. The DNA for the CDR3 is TGTGCCATCAGTGACTTAGGACAGGGCAACTCCTACGAGCAGTACTTC.

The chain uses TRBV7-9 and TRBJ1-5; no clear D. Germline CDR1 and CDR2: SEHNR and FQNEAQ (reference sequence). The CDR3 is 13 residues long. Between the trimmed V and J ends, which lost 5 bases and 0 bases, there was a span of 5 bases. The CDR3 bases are TGTGCCAGCAGCAGAAGTAGCAATCAGCCCCAGCATTTT. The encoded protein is CASSRSSNQPQHF.